This T cell receptor (beta chain) stems from a study of T-cell reconstitution after alpha-beta-depleted transplantation in children. Whole-study results and caveats: Elevated TCRbeta diversity at day 60 was traced, in some patients, to surviving recipient T cells and thymic progenitors. Several hundred graft clones that had expanded were reportedly the source of alpha-beta T cells about two months after transplant. A year had passed since transplant, and T-cell counts and diversity by then came mostly from newly produced T cells.

This CDR3 comprises 16 residues. V shed 3 bases, J shed 0 bases, and the junction held 7 bases outside the gene matches. From germline, CDR1 is SGHDT and CDR2 YYEEEE. This clonotype was picked up many times. Its antigen remains unknown. Unique molecular identifiers featured in how the TCRbeta library was prepared. TCRdb passed the PCR reads through MiXCR, listing each CDR3 protein once. The sample carries about 290,000 distinct CDR3 sequences, about 9.4% recorded once. The chain combines TRBV5-6 with TRBJ2-3; 7 bases match TRBD1. Sequenced material: PBMCs, taken before TCRalphabeta/CD19-depleted stem cell transplant. The receptor was derived from a boy younger than two with acute myeloid leukemia, due to receive a stem cell transplant. CDR3 bases: TGTGCCAGCAGCTCCGCGAGGGGGCCTAGCACAGATACGCAGTATTTT. As protein: CASSSARGPSTDTQYF.